The present T cell receptor beta chain was sequenced within a study of control samples from healthy donors and cancer patients. Germline-derived CDR1 and CDR2 are DFQATT and SNEGSKA (reference sequence). This CDR3 has 13 residues. With 3 bases removed from V and 5 bases from J, the gap between germline ends came to 11 bases. Assay: immunoSEQ multiplex PCR; the TCRdb copy retains only in-frame clones and omits some. The table shows about 40,000 clones, with roughly nine tenths occurring only once. The sample was blood. This clonotype originated in a woman in her forties or fifties in good health. This chain links TRBV20-1 with TRBJ1-3; D unresolved. Here the CDR3 DNA reads TGCAGTGCTAGTACCACAGATCGAAACACCATATATTTT. Its translation is CSASTTDRNTIYF.